Sequencing of this T cell receptor beta chain was carried out in a study of blood T cell repertoires in COVID-19. Libraries were prepared by immunoSEQ multiplex PCR; TCRdb keeps only in-frame clonotypes and omits some of them. The table has 45,000 or so clones, 70% to 90% seen once. There are 16 residues in the CDR3. V shed 3 bases and J 4 bases; nucleotides not matched to a gene: 8. Germline-derived CDR1 and CDR2 are SGHVS and FNYEAQ. The receptor's source is a man aged 80 or over with acute or convalescent COVID-19. V and J are TRBV7-6 and TRBJ2-3, with 9 bases identical to TRBD2. Sequenced: peripheral blood. CDR3 sequence: CASSLLAGVMADTQYF. The CDR3 DNA reads TGTGCCAGCAGCTTGTTAGCGGGGGTAATGGCAGATACGCAGTATTTT. Full variable domain (remainder filled in from reference TRBV7-6 and TRBJ2-3): GAGVSQSPRYKVTKRGQDVALRCDPISGHVSLYWYRQALGQGPEFLTYFNYEAQQDKSGLPNDRFSAERPEGSISTLTIQRTEQRDSAMYRCASSLLAGVMADTQYFGPGTRLTVL.